This T cell receptor (beta chain) was sequenced in a study of human T cells and chemical hapten exposure. MiXCR was run by TCRdb on the RACE reads, yielding one entry per CDR3 protein. Of 28,000 or so distinct CDR3 sequences listed, around 7% are singletons. Documented time point: healthy volunteer bleed at 2 weeks. Someone pulled total RNA out of unfractionated whole blood. This clonotype was observed many times. This CDR3 has 15 amino acids. Deletions cut 6 bases from V and 5 bases from J, with 18 bases between. Germline CDR1 reads MNHEY; CDR2 reads SVGEGT. The V call is TRBV6-2 or TRBV6-3, the J call TRBJ2-3; the D gene is possibly TRBD1 (6 bases). This sequence originates from a human donor in good health. Some clones in this sample may be carry-over from other donors' samples. Sequencing was done on a sample of whole blood. CDR3 protein: CASSLTGHGGDTQYF. The CDR3 bases are TGTGCCAGCAGCCTGACAGGACACGGAGGAGATACGCAGTATTTT.